The 12 T cell receptor beta chains listed next were all sequenced from one sample in a study of cytomegalovirus exposure and HLA in healthy donors. The PCR used 60 Vbeta and 13 Jbeta primers. Some clones are missing from TCRdb's copy, which holds only in-frame ones; the method was immunoSEQ multiplex PCR. The sample has approximately 110,000 clones, 60% to 75% seen once; the top ten hold under 13%. What was sequenced was PBMCs. The receptors were gathered from a man aged 40-50 years in good health and CMV-seropositive.

V gene TRBV10-3 combines with J gene TRBJ2-2; a possible D gene is TRBD1 (6 bases). V was cut by 3 bases and J by 1 base, with 15 bases left in between. CDR3 size: 17 residues. CDR1 ENHRY and CDR2 SYGVKD come from the germline V gene. DNA of the CDR3: TGTGCCATCAGTGACCCTGGGGGCACCATGAACACCGGGGAGCTGTTTTTT. Its translation: CAISDPGGTMNTGELFF.

This clone is a singleton in its sample. The rearrangement uses TRBV20-1 and TRBJ2-1; D gene ambiguous. V gave up 5 bases and J gave up 3 bases, with 2 bases separating them. The germline gives CDR1 DFQATT, CDR2 SNEGSKA (reference sequence). The length of the CDR3 is 10 residues. This chain's CDR3 is CSALYNEQFF. The CDR3 region has the DNA TGCAGTGCTCTCTACAATGAGCAGTTCTTC.

This rearrangement joins TRBV28 to TRBJ2-3, with a possible D match to TRBD1 (6 bases). Germline-derived CDR1 and CDR2 are MDHEN and SYDVKM. Trimming stripped 5 bases from V and 10 bases from J, with 16 bases between. This CDR3 has 13 residues. Here the CDR3 reads CASSPGDTPAQYF. CDR3 bases: TGTGCCAGCAGTCCCGGGGACACGCCCGCGCAGTATTTT. The whole variable domain, remainder taken from reference TRBV28 and TRBJ2-3, is DVKVTQSSRYLVKRTGEKVFLECVQDMDHENMFWYRQDPGLGLRLIYFSYDVKMKEKGDIPEGYSVSREKKERFSLILESASTNQTSMYLCASSPGDTPAQYFGPGTRLTVL.

The chain couples TRBV5-1 to TRBJ2-2, with D maybe TRBD2 (6 bases). V dropped 4 bases and J dropped 7 bases, with 14 bases sitting between them. The CDR3 totals 14 residues. From germline, CDR1 is SGHRS and CDR2 YFSETQ. CDR3 sequence reads: CASSGGTRDGELFF. The CDR3 DNA follows: TGCGCCAGCAGCGGCGGGACTCGTGACGGGGAGCTGTTTTTT.

CDR3 bases: TGTGCCTGGGCCCCGGTGACAGGGGGCACTGAAGCTTTCTTT. This translates into CAWAPVTGGTEAFF. The V gene is TRBV30, the J gene TRBJ1-1, with TRBD1 matching over 9 bases. Germline loops: CDR1 GTSNPN, CDR2 SVGIG (reference sequence). The trim removed 5 bases at V and 4 bases at J, leaving 8 bases unmatched. CDR3 length: 14 residues.

The gene calls are TRBV6-1 and TRBJ2-3, with a possible D match to TRBD2 (6 bases). The CDR3 runs 14 residues. In germline, CDR1 is MNHNS, CDR2 SASEGT. V was pared by 7 bases and J by 7 bases, with 18 bases between. CDR3 sequence (DNA): TGTGCCAGCACCAACCTTCTGCTAGCGAATACGCAGTATTTT. Protein: CASTNLLLANTQYF.

The chain combines TRBV9 with TRBJ2-5; TRBD2 aligns across 7 bases. Germline V gene data show CDR1 as SGDLS and CDR2 as YYNGEE. The CDR3 contains 17 residues. The J segment lost 0 bases and the V segment lost 4 bases, leaving 12 bases of the junction unmatched. The CDR3 DNA reads as TGTGCCAGCAGCCCTGCTGTGTACCTAGCGGACCAAGAGACCCAGTACTTC. It codes for CASSPAVYLADQETQYF.

The J gene is TRBJ2-1, the V gene TRBV28, with TRBD2 identical over 7 bases. The CDR3 is made up of 17 amino acids. CDR1 and CDR2 (germline): MDHEN, SYDVKM. After removal of 3 bases from V and 5 bases from J, the junction contained 13 bases not matched to a gene. CDR3 amino acids: CASSLSFSTSTHNEQFF. CDR3 nucleotide sequence: TGTGCCAGCAGTTTGTCTTTTTCGACTAGCACCCACAATGAGCAGTTCTTC. Supplemented by reference TRBV28 and TRBJ2-1, the full variable domain reads DVKVTQSSRYLVKRTGEKVFLECVQDMDHENMFWYRQDPGLGLRLIYFSYDVKMKEKGDIPEGYSVSREKKERFSLILESASTNQTSMYLCASSLSFSTSTHNEQFFGPGTRLTVL.

The rearrangement joins TRBV6-5 to TRBJ2-7; TRBD2 is a possible D gene (5 bases). The germline V gene has CDR1 MNHEY and CDR2 SVGAGI. This CDR3 region has 11 residues. V shed 6 bases and J shed 7 bases, with 10 bases lying between them. DNA for the CDR3: TGTGCCAGCAGCCGCCGCGGGGAGCAGTACGTC. This encodes CASSRRGEQYV.

The chain employs TRBV10-3 and TRBJ1-3; a weak D match, TRBD1 (5 bases). The CDR3 loop spans 14 amino acids. Germline CDR1 reads ENHRY; CDR2 reads SYGVKD. V dropped 10 bases and J dropped 4 bases, with 17 bases sitting between them. CDR3 bases: TGTGCCACCACCCAGGGAATCCGCGGAAACACCATATATTTT. Protein sequence: CATTQGIRGNTIYF.

J is TRBJ2-7 and V is TRBV5-1; 8 positions match TRBD1. In germline, CDR1 is SGHRS, CDR2 YFSETQ. With V trimmed by 4 bases and J by 4 bases, 10 bases remained unmatched. The CDR3 length is 15 residues. The CDR3 nucleotides are TGCGCCAGCAGCATCGGACAGGGCGGTGGGTACGAGCAGTACTTC. Translated: CASSIGQGGGYEQYF.

The V and J genes are TRBV9 and TRBJ2-2; TRBD2 aligns across 7 bases. After removal of 4 bases from V and 6 bases from J, the junction contained 6 bases not matched to a gene. Germline CDR1 is SGDLS and CDR2 is YYNGEE. The CDR3 totals 14 residues. CDR3 loop: CASSPDLAAGELFF. DNA of the CDR3: TGTGCCAGCAGCCCAGACCTAGCGGCCGGGGAGCTGTTTTTT. The full variable domain, with the rest looked up from reference TRBV9 and TRBJ2-2, is DSGVTQTPKHLITATGQRVTLRCSPRSGDLSVYWYQQSLDQGLQFLIQYYNGEERAKGNILERFSAQQFPDLHSELNLSSLELGDSALYFCASSPDLAAGELFFGEGSRLTVL.